The 24 T cell receptor beta chains in this list originate from one sample, sequenced in a study of identical twins (dated by TCRdb to about 2016). The library was made by 5' RACE. For sequencing, an Illumina HiSeq 2000 was employed. TCRdb cleaned the public reads at Q25 with fastp, built clones with MiXCR and kept in-frame beta chains. Entries are consolidated by CDR3 protein sequence, retaining the most common genes and DNA. For this sample the table gives under 300,000 distinct CDR3 sequences, of which around 15% were detected only once. In total, the top ten clones hold 8.5% to 10% of the sample. Sequenced material: memory (CD45RO+) T cells sorted from blood. This specimen's cell subset or site label, interpreted: CD45RO+ enriched T cells. These receptors all stem from a woman younger than 35 in good health.

There are a few counts of this clonotype. The chain employs TRBV3-1 and TRBJ1-2; 9 nucleotides match TRBD1. The V segment lost 4 bases and the J segment 7 bases; nucleotides outside the gene matches: 7. CDR1 LGHDT and CDR2 YNNKEL come from the germline V gene (reference sequence). The CDR3 runs to 14 residues. Here the CDR3 reads CASSLRDRESGYTF. The CDR3, as DNA: TGTGCCAGCAGCCTCCGGGACAGGGAGTCTGGCTACACCTTC.

The count of this clonotype is one. This chain links TRBV10-3 with TRBJ2-2, with 7 positions matching TRBD2. The CDR3 has 14 amino acids. CDR1 and CDR2 (germline): ENHRY, SYGVKD. With V trimmed by 7 bases and J by 1 base, 3 bases remained unmatched. The CDR3 is CAINSGENTGELFF. CDR3 nucleotides: TGTGCCATCAACAGCGGGGAGAACACCGGGGAGCTGTTTTTT.

This clonotype was picked up many times. The genes are TRBV7-8 and TRBJ2-4, with TRBD2 matching 12 bases. The J segment lost 6 bases and the V segment lost 3 bases, leaving 18 bases of the junction unmatched. The germline gives CDR1 SGHVS, CDR2 FQNEAQ. The CDR3 totals 20 residues. CDR3 protein: CASSFTTSGGPGRGRNIQYF. CDR3 coding DNA: TGTGCCAGCAGCTTTACGACTAGCGGGGGCCCCGGCCGCGGGAGAAACATTCAGTACTTC.

The rearrangement joins TRBV20-1 to TRBJ1-5; D is ambiguous. V lost 1 base and J lost 8, with 24 bases in between. The CDR3 is made up of 17 amino acids. Germline V lookup: CDR1 DFQATT, CDR2 SNEGSKA (reference sequence). In DNA, the CDR3 is TGCAGTGCTAGAGGGGGAGGCAGCGCACTCCTTGGTGAGCCCCAGCATTTT. The encoded protein is CSARGGGSALLGEPQHF.

The table lists this clonotype with a few counts. The chain employs TRBV20-1 and TRBJ2-5; possibly TRBD2 for D (6 bases). The CDR3 length is 16 residues. The germline V gene encodes CDR1 DFQATT and CDR2 SNEGSKA (reference sequence). The V and J ends lost 0 bases and 2 bases respectively, with 16 bases between them. This CDR3 reads CSARDLEGGEQETQYF. CDR3 DNA: TGCAGTGCTAGAGATCTCGAAGGAGGGGAACAAGAGACCCAGTACTTC.

This sequence joins TRBV27 and TRBJ2-7; TRBD1 is a possible D gene (6 bases). Between the trimmed V and J ends, which lost 2 bases and 0 bases, there was a span of 17 bases. The length of the CDR3 is 17 residues. In germline, CDR1 is MNHEY, CDR2 SMNVEV (reference sequence). The CDR3 loop reads CASSLLGAHGASYEQYF. CDR3 bases: TGTGCCAGCAGTTTACTGGGGGCGCACGGGGCCTCCTACGAGCAGTACTTC.

This clonotype has only a few counts. The chain uses TRBV29-1 and TRBJ2-3, with D possibly TRBD1 on 5 matching bases. Germline assignment: CDR1 SQVTM and CDR2 ANQGSEA. Trimming shortened V by 6 bases and J by 4 bases, and 8 bases separated the two germline ends. CDR3 size: 11 residues. CDR3 DNA: TGCAGCGTAGCAGGGTCAGATACGCAGTATTTT. Translating it yields CSVAGSDTQYF.

This clonotype came up a few times. V and J are TRBV2 and TRBJ1-5, with a tentative D call TRBD1 (5 bases). Germline lookup yields CDR1 SNHLY and CDR2 FYNNEI. The V end lost 6 bases, the J end lost 5 bases, and 11 bases lay between the germline ends. The CDR3 contains 13 residues. CDR3 sequence: CASRGTIYQPQHF. The CDR3 region has the DNA TGTGCCAGCAGGGGGACGATCTATCAGCCCCAGCATTTT.

This clonotype was detected ten times or more. The gene calls are TRBV20-1 and TRBJ2-7, with no clear D. Per the germline V gene, CDR1 is DFQATT and CDR2 is SNEGSKA (reference sequence). The CDR3 runs 14 residues. The V and J ends lost 2 bases and 5 bases respectively, with 16 bases between them. CDR3 in DNA: TGCAGTGCTAGAAGCATTGAGGCAGTTAACGAGCAGTACTTC. Translation gives CSARSIEAVNEQYF.

The chain carries TRBV7-2 and TRBJ1-4; D is perhaps TRBD1 (6 bases). The CDR3 runs to 13 residues. Germline CDR1 reads SGHTA; CDR2 reads FQGNSA. V was cut by 7 bases and J by 10 bases, with 16 bases left in between. The CDR3 nucleotides are TGTGCCAGCAAGGAGCAGGGAGGGGGAAAACTGTTTTTT. This sequence encodes CASKEQGGGKLFF.

The chain employs TRBV20-1 and TRBJ2-1, with a weak D call TRBD2 (6 bases). Germline V gene sequence: CDR1 DFQATT, CDR2 SNEGSKA (reference sequence). CDR3 size: 11 residues. The V end was cut by 6 bases, the J end by 12 bases, with 15 bases between. This CDR3 is CSAVGLSGQFF. The CDR3 DNA follows: TGCAGTGCCGTCGGACTATCAGGGCAGTTCTTC.

The sample holds many counts of this clonotype. This sequence joins TRBV2 and TRBJ1-5; D unclear. The CDR3 runs 15 residues. CDR1 and CDR2 (germline): SNHLY, FYNNEI. V gave up 8 bases and J gave up 0 bases, with 14 bases separating them. Written as DNA, the CDR3 is TGTGCCAGCTCCCTGGCAGAAATTAGCAATCAGCCCCAGCATTTT. This gives the protein CASSLAEISNQPQHF.

This rearrangement joins TRBV12-3 or TRBV12-4 to TRBJ2-7; 9 bases are shared with TRBD2. Trimming cost V 1 base and J 3 bases; bases outside gene matches: 4. This CDR3 is built from 15 residues. CDR3: CASSLGGGGHYEQYF. Here the CDR3 DNA reads TGTGCCAGCAGTTTAGGCGGGGGGGGACACTACGAGCAGTACTTC.

The chain couples TRBV7-2 to TRBJ2-1; tentatively, D is TRBD2 (5 bases). CDR3 size: 13 residues. The V end lost 5 bases, the J end lost 8 bases, and 13 bases lay between the germline ends. CDR1 and CDR2 (germline): SGHTA, FQGNSA. This chain's CDR3 is CASSPFTRYEQFF. In DNA, the CDR3 is TGTGCCAGCAGCCCCTTCACTAGATATGAGCAGTTCTTC.

This clonotype was recorded many times. This sequence joins TRBV6-5 and TRBJ2-2; a weak D match, TRBD1 (6 bases). The V end was cut by 5 bases, the J end by 2 bases, with 9 bases between. CDR3 length: 14 amino acids. The germline CDR1 and CDR2 sequences are MNHEY and SVGAGI. CDR3 coding DNA: TGTGCCAGCAGTCTACAGGGAAACACCGGGGAGCTGTTTTTT. As protein: CASSLQGNTGELFF.

This clonotype showed up just a few times. The gene calls are TRBV29-1 and TRBJ2-5; TRBD2 aligns across 11 bases. V lost 4 bases, J lost 0 bases, and 7 bases stayed unmatched. Germline V CDR1 and CDR2: SQVTM, ANQGSEA. This CDR3 spans 16 amino acids. The CDR3 region is CSVADSSGGYQETQYF. CDR3 sequence (DNA): TGCAGCGTTGCGGACTCTAGCGGGGGGTACCAAGAGACCCAGTACTTC.

This clonotype turned up a few times. CDR3 nucleotide sequence: TGTGCCAGTAGTATGGGGGCTCTAACCGGGGAGCTGTTTTTT. Translating gives CASSMGALTGELFF. The V and J genes are TRBV19 and TRBJ2-2, with D tentatively TRBD1 (6 bases). Deletions cut 3 bases from V and 5 bases from J, with 10 bases between. Germline V gene lookup returns CDR1 LNHDA and CDR2 SQIVND (reference sequence). The CDR3 consists of 14 residues.

There are a few counts of this clonotype. V gene TRBV11-3 combines with J gene TRBJ2-5; D may correspond to TRBD1 or TRBD2 (5 bases each). Germline-derived CDR1 and CDR2 are SGHNT and YENEEA. The V end lost 5 bases, the J end lost 3 bases, and 13 bases lay between the germline ends. This CDR3 spans 14 amino acids. CDR3 sequence reads: CASSTGTAKETQYF. CDR3 sequence (DNA): TGTGCCAGCAGCACCGGGACGGCAAAAGAGACCCAGTACTTC.

The chain links TRBV7-2 to TRBJ2-7, with D uncertain. CDR3 length equals 12 residues. The germline V gene encodes CDR1 SGHTA and CDR2 FQGNSA. V lost 5 bases and J lost 4, with 9 bases in between. The chain's CDR3 is CASSKRPYEQYF. DNA for the CDR3: TGTGCCAGCAGCAAAAGGCCATACGAGCAGTACTTC.

This clonotype occurred many times. The chain combines TRBV10-2 with TRBJ2-1; D unclear. The V end was cut by 10 bases, the J end by 9 bases, with 7 bases between. Germline V gives CDR1 WSHSY, CDR2 SAAADI. CDR3 size: 9 residues. CDR3 in DNA: TGCGCCACCGGTAGTGAGCAGTTCTTC. Its protein product is CATGSEQFF.

This clonotype was observed a few times. The rearrangement uses TRBV6-5 and TRBJ2-3; 14 bases align to TRBD2. CDR3 length equals 18 residues. Per germline, CDR1 MNHEY and CDR2 SVGAGI. The ends lost 4 bases at V and 0 bases at J; junction bases unmatched: 6. The CDR3 DNA sequence: TGTGCCAGCAGTTCGCCGGGACTAGCGGGGGCTAGCACAGATACGCAGTATTTT. Protein sequence: CASSSPGLAGASTDTQYF.

This chain joins TRBV28 and TRBJ2-5; no firm D call. CDR3 size: 13 residues. V lost 3 bases and J lost 7, with 12 bases in between. Germline CDR1 MDHEN, CDR2 SYDVKM. The CDR3 here is CASSLLQDVTQYF. DNA for the CDR3: TGTGCCAGCAGTTTGCTTCAGGACGTGACCCAGTACTTC.

This clonotype has ten or more counts. The genes are TRBV5-1 and TRBJ1-1, with 8 nucleotides matching TRBD1. With V trimmed by 3 bases and J by 3 bases, 4 bases remained unmatched. CDR3 length: 14 residues. Germline V gene lookup returns CDR1 SGHRS and CDR2 YFSETQ. DNA for the CDR3: TGCGCCAGCAGCTCTCAGACAGGGGACACTGAAGCTTTCTTT. Protein product: CASSSQTGDTEAFF.

The rearrangement joins TRBV6-2 or TRBV6-3 to TRBJ2-5; unclear D gene. The CDR3 contains 13 residues. Deletions cut 1 base from V and 1 base from J, with 4 bases between. Germline V gene data show CDR1 as MNHEY and CDR2 as SVGEGT. The CDR3 coding sequence is TGTGCCAGCAGTTACTTACTCCAAGAGACCCAGTACTTC. Translation gives CASSYLLQETQYF.